The source of this T cell receptor beta chain is a study of cytomegalovirus exposure and HLA in healthy donors. Broader study findings: The records held CMV serostatus as the only immune exposure information. TCR beta sequences reportedly predicted most subjects' HLA-A and HLA-B alleles accurately.

The CDR3 totals 15 residues. CDR1 and CDR2 from the germline V gene are SGHTA and FQGTGA. With 4 bases clipped from V and 8 bases from J, the junction kept 7 bases outside the gene matches. The sample holds a few counts of this clone. Its antigen is currently unknown. The PCR used 60 Vbeta and 13 Jbeta primers. Clones were read by immunoSEQ multiplex PCR, and TCRdb kept only the in-frame ones, dropping some. The sample yields approximately 100,000 clones, less than 80% seen once. This chain links TRBV7-3 with TRBJ2-3; 12 positions match TRBD2. This TCR derives from a young man in good health and CMV-seropositive. The sequenced material came from PBMCs. CDR3 amino acids: CASSSSSGGAGTQYF. In DNA form, the CDR3 reads TGTGCCAGCAGCTCCTCTAGCGGGGGGGCTGGTACGCAGTATTTT.